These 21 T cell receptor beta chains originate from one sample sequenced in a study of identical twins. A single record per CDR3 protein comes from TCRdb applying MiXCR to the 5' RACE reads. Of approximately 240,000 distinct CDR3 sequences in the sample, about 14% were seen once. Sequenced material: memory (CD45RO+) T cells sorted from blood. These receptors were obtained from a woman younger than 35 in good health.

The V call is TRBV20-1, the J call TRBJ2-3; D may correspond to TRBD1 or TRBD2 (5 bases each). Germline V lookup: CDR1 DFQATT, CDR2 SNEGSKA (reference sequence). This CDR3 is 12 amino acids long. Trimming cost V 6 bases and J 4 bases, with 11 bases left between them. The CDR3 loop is CSAPLGADTQYF. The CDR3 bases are TGCAGTGCGCCTCTGGGGGCAGATACGCAGTATTTT.

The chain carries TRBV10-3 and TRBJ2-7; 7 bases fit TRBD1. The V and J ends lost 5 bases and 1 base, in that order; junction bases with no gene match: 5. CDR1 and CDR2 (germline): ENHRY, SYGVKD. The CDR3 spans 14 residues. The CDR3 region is CAISKGTVSYEQYF. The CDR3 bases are TGTGCCATCAGTAAGGGGACAGTTTCCTACGAGCAGTACTTC.

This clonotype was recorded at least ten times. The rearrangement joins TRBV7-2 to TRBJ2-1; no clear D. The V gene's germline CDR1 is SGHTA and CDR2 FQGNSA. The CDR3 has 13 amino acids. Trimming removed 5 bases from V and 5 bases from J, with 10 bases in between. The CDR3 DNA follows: TGTGCCAGCAGCCAACTCTACCACAATGAGCAGTTCTTC. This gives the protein CASSQLYHNEQFF.

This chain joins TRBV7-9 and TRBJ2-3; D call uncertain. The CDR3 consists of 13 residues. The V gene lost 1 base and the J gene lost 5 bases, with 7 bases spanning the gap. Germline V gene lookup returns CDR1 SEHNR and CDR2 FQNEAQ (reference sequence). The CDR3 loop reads CASSLGLRDTQYF. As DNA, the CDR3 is TGTGCCAGCAGCTTAGGCCTCAGAGATACGCAGTATTTT.

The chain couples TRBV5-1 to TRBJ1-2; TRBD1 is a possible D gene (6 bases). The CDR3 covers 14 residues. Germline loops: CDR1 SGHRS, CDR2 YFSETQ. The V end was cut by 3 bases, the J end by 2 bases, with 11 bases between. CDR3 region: CASSSQGPNYGYTF. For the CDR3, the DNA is TGCGCCAGCAGCTCGCAGGGGCCAAACTATGGCTACACCTTC.

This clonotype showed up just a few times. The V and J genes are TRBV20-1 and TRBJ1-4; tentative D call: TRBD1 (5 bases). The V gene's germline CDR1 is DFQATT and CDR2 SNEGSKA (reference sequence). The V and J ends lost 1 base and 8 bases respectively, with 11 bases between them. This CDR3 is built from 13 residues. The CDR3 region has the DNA TGCAGTGCTAGAGTCAGGGTGGGCGAAAAACTGTTTTTT. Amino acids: CSARVRVGEKLFF.

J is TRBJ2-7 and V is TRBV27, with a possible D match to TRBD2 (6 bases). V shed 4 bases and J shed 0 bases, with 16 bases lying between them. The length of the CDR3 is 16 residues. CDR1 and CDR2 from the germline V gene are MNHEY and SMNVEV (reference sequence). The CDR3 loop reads CASSWGLPKDSYEQYF. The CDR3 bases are TGTGCCAGCAGTTGGGGACTCCCTAAAGACTCCTACGAGCAGTACTTC.

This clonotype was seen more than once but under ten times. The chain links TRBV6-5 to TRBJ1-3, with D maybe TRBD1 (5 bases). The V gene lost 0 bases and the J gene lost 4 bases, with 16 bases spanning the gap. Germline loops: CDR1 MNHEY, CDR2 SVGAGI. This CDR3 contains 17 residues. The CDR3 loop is CASSYSIPGVSGNTIYF. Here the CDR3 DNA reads TGTGCCAGCAGTTACTCGATCCCGGGGGTATCAGGAAACACCATATATTTT.

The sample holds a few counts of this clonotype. The CDR3 DNA sequence: TGCAGCGTTGAAAGGGGAGGCCAAGAGACCCAGTACTTC. Translating gives CSVERGGQETQYF. The chain recombines TRBV29-1 with TRBJ2-5; perhaps TRBD2 as D (6 bases). CDR1 SQVTM and CDR2 ANQGSEA come from the germline V gene. V lost 2 bases and J 1 base, leaving 8 bases between the germline ends. This CDR3 has 13 amino acids.

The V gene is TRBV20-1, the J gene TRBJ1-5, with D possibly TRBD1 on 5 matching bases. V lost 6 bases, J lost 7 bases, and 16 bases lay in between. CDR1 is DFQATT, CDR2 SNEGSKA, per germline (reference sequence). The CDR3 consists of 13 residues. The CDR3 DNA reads TGCAGTGCCCCTGGGCGGGGGGAACAGCCCCAGCATTTT. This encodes CSAPGRGEQPQHF.

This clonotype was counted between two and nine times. The CDR3 loop reads CASSPNQGNYGYTF. The CDR3 DNA sequence: TGTGCCAGCAGCCCGAATCAGGGGAACTATGGCTACACCTTC. The chain couples TRBV11-2 to TRBJ1-2; the D gene is possibly TRBD1 (6 bases). CDR1 is SGHAT, CDR2 FQNNGV, per germline. The CDR3 sequence is 14 residues long. The V end was cut by 5 bases, the J end by 2 bases, with 12 bases between.

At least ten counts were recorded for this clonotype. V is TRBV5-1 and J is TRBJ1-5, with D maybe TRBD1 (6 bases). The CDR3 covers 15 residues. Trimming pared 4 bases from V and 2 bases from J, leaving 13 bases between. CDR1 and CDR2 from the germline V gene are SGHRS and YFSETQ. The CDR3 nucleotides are TGCGCCAGCAGCCTAGGGGGGGTTGGCAATCAGCCCCAGCATTTT. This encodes CASSLGGVGNQPQHF.

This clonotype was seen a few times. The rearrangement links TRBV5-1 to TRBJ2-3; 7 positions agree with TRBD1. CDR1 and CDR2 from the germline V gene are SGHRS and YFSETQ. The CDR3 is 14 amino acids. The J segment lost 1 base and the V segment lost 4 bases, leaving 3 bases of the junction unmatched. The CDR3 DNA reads TGCGCCAGCAGCGCTACAGGGGGCACAGATACGCAGTATTTT. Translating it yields CASSATGGTDTQYF.

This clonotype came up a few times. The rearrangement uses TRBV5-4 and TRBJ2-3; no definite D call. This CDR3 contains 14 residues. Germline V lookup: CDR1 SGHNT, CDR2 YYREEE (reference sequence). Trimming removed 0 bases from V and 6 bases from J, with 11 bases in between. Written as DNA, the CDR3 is TGTGCCAGCAGCTTGGCCCAGCCCGAGGATACGCAGTATTTT. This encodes CASSLAQPEDTQYF.

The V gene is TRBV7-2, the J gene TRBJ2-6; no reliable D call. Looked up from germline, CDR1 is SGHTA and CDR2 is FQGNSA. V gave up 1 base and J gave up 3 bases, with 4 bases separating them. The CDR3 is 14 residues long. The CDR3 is CASSLGNGANVLTF. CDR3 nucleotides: TGTGCCAGCAGCTTAGGAAATGGGGCCAACGTCCTGACTTTC.

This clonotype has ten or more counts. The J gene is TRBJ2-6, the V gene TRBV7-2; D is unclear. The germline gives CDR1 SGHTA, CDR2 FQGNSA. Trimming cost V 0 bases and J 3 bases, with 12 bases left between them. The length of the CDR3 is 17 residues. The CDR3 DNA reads TGTGCCAGCAGCTTAGCGCTGCGAGTAGGTGGGGCCAACGTCCTGACTTTC. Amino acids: CASSLALRVGGANVLTF.

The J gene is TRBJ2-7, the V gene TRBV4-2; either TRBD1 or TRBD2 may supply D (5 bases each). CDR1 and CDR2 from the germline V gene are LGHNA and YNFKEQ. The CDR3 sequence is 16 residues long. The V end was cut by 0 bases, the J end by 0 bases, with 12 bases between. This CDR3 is CASSQDLGPSSYEQYF. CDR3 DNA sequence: TGTGCCAGCAGCCAAGATTTGGGACCATCCTCCTACGAGCAGTACTTC.

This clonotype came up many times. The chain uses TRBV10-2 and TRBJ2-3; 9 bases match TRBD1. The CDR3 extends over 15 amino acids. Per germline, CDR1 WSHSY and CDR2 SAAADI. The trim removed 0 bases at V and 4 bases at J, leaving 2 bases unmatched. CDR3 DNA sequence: TGCGCCAGCAGTGAGTCGAGACAGGGGGCAGATACGCAGTATTTT. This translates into CASSESRQGADTQYF.

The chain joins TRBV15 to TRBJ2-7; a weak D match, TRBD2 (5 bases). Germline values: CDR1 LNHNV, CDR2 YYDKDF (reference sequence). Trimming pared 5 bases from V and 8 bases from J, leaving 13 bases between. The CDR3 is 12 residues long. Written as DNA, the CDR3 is TGTGCCACCAGCGGCCTCGGGGAGAAGCAGTACTTC. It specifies CATSGLGEKQYF.

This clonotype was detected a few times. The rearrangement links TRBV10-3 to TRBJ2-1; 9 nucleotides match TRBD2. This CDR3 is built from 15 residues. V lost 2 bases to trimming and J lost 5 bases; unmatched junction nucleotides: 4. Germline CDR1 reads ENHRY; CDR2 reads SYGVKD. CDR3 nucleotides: TGTGCCATCAGTGAGGCGGGGGGGACCCACAATGAGCAGTTCTTC. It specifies CAISEAGGTHNEQFF.

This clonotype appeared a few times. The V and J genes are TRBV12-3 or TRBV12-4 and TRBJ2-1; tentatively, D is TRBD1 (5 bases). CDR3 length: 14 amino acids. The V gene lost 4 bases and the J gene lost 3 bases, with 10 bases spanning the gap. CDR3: CASSWAGLYNEQFF. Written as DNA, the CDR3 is TGTGCCAGCAGTTGGGCAGGGCTCTACAATGAGCAGTTCTTC.